This TCR beta chain is drawn from a study of cytomegalovirus exposure and HLA in healthy donors. Study findings and constraints: Reports described diagnosis of cytomegalovirus status by the classifier as highly specific and sensitive.

Libraries were prepared by immunoSEQ multiplex PCR; TCRdb keeps only in-frame clonotypes and omits some of them. The profile covers roughly 50,000 clones, with more than 80% appearing a single time and 3% taken by the ten largest. Germline V CDR1 and CDR2: SGHDN, FVKESK. With 4 bases removed from V and 1 base from J, the gap between germline ends came to 5 bases. This CDR3 has 13 amino acids. Worth noting for this clone: Antigen unknown.

The rearrangement links TRBV14 to TRBJ1-5; D remains ambiguous. The sequencing sample was made of PBMCs. The source of this sequence is a man in his late teens or twenties in good health and CMV-seronegative. DNA of the CDR3: TGTGCCAGCAGCCGGGCCAGCAATCAGCCCCAGCATTTT. It is translated as CASSRASNQPQHF.